The TCR beta chain under discussion was sequenced for a study of blood T cell repertoires in COVID-19. The wider study: The United States, Italy and Spain provided the acute and convalescent COVID-19 samples. T cells, B-cell-depleted T cells, or PBMCs supplied cDNA or gDNA.

This CDR3 is built from 14 residues. Trimming left V 5 bases short and J 4 bases short, with 14 bases between. Germline V CDR1 and CDR2: MNHEY, SVGAGI. Assay: immunoSEQ multiplex PCR; the TCRdb copy retains only in-frame clones and omits some. Of over 130,000 clones listed, about 80% are singletons. The rearrangement links TRBV6-5 to TRBJ1-1; D gene uncertain. The sequencing input was peripheral blood. This receptor was identified in a human donor in a cohort sampled during active COVID-19. The CDR3 loop is CASSPYPGGTEAFF. Written as DNA, the CDR3 is TGTGCCAGCAGTCCCTACCCAGGAGGCACTGAAGCTTTCTTT.